The clone carrying this TCR beta chain was recorded only once. Its cognate antigen is unknown. The CDR3 ends on some other residue instead of the conserved phenylalanine or tryptophan, so this is likely a read error. This entry belongs to a study of regulatory T cells in long-lasting Graves disease. The study, taken as a whole, reports: Blood alone, not thyroid tissue, was studied.

The germline V gene has CDR1 DFQATT and CDR2 SNEGSKA (reference sequence). J gave up 3 bases and V 5 bases, and 6 bases lay outside the gene matches. The CDR3 contains 14 residues. Indicated time point: persistent/refractory GD, antithyroid drugs over 5 years with positive TRAb. Construction of the TCR library relied on RNA isolated from PBMCs. To make TCR beta libraries, researchers used iRepertoire HTBI primers and Arm-PCR of CDR3 regions. One entry per CDR3 protein results from TCRdb running MiXCR on the multiplex PCR reads. The top ten clones hold 26% of a sample with approximately 400,000 distinct CDR3 sequences, about 25% of them seen once.

The clonotype originates from a female donor with Graves disease. The sample was peripheral blood mononuclear cells (PBMCs), taken when the disease was refractory, from a patient treated with antithyroid drugs. J is TRBJ2-7 and V is TRBV20-1, with 11 bases aligning to TRBD2. CDR3 region: CSAAGTSGNYEQYS. CDR3 coding DNA: TGCAGTGCTGCAGGGACTAGCGGCAACTACGAGCAGTACTCC.